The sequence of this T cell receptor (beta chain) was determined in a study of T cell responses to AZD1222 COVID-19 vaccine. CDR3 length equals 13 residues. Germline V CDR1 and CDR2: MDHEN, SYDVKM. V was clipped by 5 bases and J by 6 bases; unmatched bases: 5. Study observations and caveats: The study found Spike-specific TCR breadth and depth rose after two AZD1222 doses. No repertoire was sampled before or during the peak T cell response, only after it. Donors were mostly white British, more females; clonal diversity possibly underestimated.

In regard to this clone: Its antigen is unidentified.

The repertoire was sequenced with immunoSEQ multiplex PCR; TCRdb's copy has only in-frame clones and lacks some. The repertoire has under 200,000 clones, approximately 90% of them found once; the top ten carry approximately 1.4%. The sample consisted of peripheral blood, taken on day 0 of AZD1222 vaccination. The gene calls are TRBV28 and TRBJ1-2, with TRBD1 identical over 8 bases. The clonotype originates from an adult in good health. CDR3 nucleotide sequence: TGTGCCAGCAGTCTCCCGGACAGGGATGGCTACACCTTC. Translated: CASSLPDRDGYTF.